Listed below are T cell receptor beta chains from one sample, sequenced in a study of naive and memory T cell subsets. In TCRdb, the UMI-ligation and nested PCR reads were re-called with MiXCR into one record per CDR3 protein. The table records roughly 92,000 distinct CDR3 sequences, roughly 10% of them present only once. Input material: naive CD4+ T cells from blood. Receptors originate from a human donor in good health. The CDR3 runs from the conserved cysteine through the conserved F or W. The D gene is left open where the match is weak. Part of the rows lack a size; the others show once, few, many or a class for expanded clones.

clone size	D gene	V gene	J gene	CDR3 protein	CDR3 DNA
.	.	TRBV6-2/TRBV6-3	TRBJ1-5	CASSYRDRLPSNQPQHF	TGTGCCAGCAGTTACCGCGACCGTCTTCCTAGCAATCAGCCCCAGCATTTT
many	.	TRBV28	TRBJ1-1	CASRTSPQTDNTEAFF	TGTGCCAGCAGAACCTCCCCTCAGACAGATAACACTGAAGCTTTCTTT
.	TRBD2	TRBV4-2	TRBJ2-3	CASSPGLAGTNTDTQYF	TGTGCCAGCAGCCCAGGACTAGCGGGAACCAACACAGATACGCAGTATTTT
many	TRBD2	TRBV19	TRBJ2-7	CASSNTRDYHEQYF	TGTGCCAGTAGTAATACCCGGGACTACCACGAGCAGTACTTC
.	.	TRBV19	TRBJ2-7	CASSIGQNNEQYF	TGTGCCAGTAGTATAGGACAGAACAACGAGCAGTACTTC
few	.	TRBV4-3	TRBJ1-5	CASSQEGAANQPQHF	TGCGCCAGCAGCCAAGAAGGGGCCGCCAATCAGCCCCAGCATTTT
many	.	TRBV5-1	TRBJ2-7	CASSAAGWSSEQYF	TGCGCCAGCAGCGCGGCAGGGTGGTCGAGCGAGCAGTACTTC
few	TRBD2	TRBV12-3/TRBV12-4	TRBJ2-1	CASSPVVLAGWYEQFF	TGTGCCAGCAGCCCGGTTGTACTAGCGGGGTGGTATGAGCAGTTCTTC
.	.	TRBV19	TRBJ1-1	CASRRNSGVNTEAFF	TGTGCCAGTAGGAGAAATAGTGGGGTGAACACTGAAGCTTTCTTT
.	.	TRBV7-2	TRBJ2-4	CASSLALMGALAKNIQYF	TGTGCCAGCAGCTTAGCCCTCATGGGAGCTCTAGCCAAAAACATTCAGTACTTC
.	.	TRBV20-1	TRBJ2-7	CSASERTASYEQYF	TGCAGTGCTAGTGAGCGGACAGCCTCCTACGAGCAGTACTTC
many	TRBD1	TRBV20-1	TRBJ2-2	CSAGQGRRTGELFF	TGCAGTGCGGGACAGGGAAGGAGGACCGGGGAGCTGTTTTTT
few	.	TRBV30	TRBJ2-1	CAWSVRWQANEQFF	TGTGCCTGGAGTGTACGTTGGCAGGCCAATGAGCAGTTCTTC
.	.	TRBV7-8	TRBJ2-7	CASSLPGYEQYF	TGTGCCAGCAGCTTGCCCGGCTACGAGCAGTACTTC
.	.	TRBV25-1	TRBJ2-3	CATRRASGTDTQYF	TGTGCCACCCGTAGGGCTAGCGGCACAGATACGCAGTATTTT
many	TRBD1	TRBV7-8	TRBJ2-5	CASSWDRPETQYF	TGTGCCAGCAGCTGGGACAGACCAGAGACCCAGTACTTC
.	TRBD1	TRBV7-3	TRBJ2-3	CASSQDRGGDTQYF	TGTGCCAGCAGCCAAGACAGGGGTGGGGATACGCAGTATTTT
.	.	TRBV28	TRBJ1-1	CASSFGRAFF	TGTGCCAGCAGTTTCGGCAGAGCTTTCTTT
.	.	TRBV12-3/TRBV12-4	TRBJ2-5	CASRPRSAEKTQYF	TGTGCCAGCAGGCCCCGGTCAGCGGAAAAGACCCAGTACTTC
.	.	TRBV20-1	TRBJ2-3	CSAFIPDTQYF	TGCAGTGCCTTTATTCCAGATACGCAGTATTTT
many	TRBD2	TRBV29-1	TRBJ2-1	CSVGGLAGGVKTNEQFF	TGCAGCGTTGGGGGACTAGCGGGAGGGGTAAAAACAAATGAGCAGTTCTTC
few	.	TRBV25-1	TRBJ2-1	CASSESPTYNEQFF	TGTGCCAGCAGTGAATCCCCCACCTACAATGAGCAGTTCTTC
many	TRBD2	TRBV7-3	TRBJ2-2	CASSSPREGQRELFF	TGTGCCAGCAGCTCACCGCGGGAGGGCCAAAGGGAGCTGTTTTTT
.	TRBD1	TRBV7-6	TRBJ2-7	CASSLGQGDTYEQYF	TGTGCCAGCAGCTTAGGTCAGGGGGATACCTACGAGCAGTACTTC
.	TRBD2	TRBV2	TRBJ2-1	CASSWGLAGGKGNEQFF	TGTGCCAGCAGTTGGGGACTAGCGGGTGGGAAGGGCAATGAGCAGTTCTTC
few	.	TRBV12-3/TRBV12-4	TRBJ1-1	CASSLASHAMNTEAFF	TGTGCCAGCAGTTTAGCGTCCCATGCAATGAACACTGAAGCTTTCTTT
.	.	TRBV4-3	TRBJ2-1	CASSQDRAVGQFF	TGCGCCAGCAGCCAAGATAGGGCAGTGGGGCAGTTCTTC
.	.	TRBV20-1	TRBJ2-7	CSANRDVGNYEQYF	TGCAGTGCTAACCGGGACGTAGGAAACTACGAGCAGTACTTC
many	.	TRBV15	TRBJ2-7	CATSRRTASYEQYF	TGTGCCACCAGCAGACGGACAGCATCCTACGAGCAGTACTTC
many	.	TRBV9	TRBJ1-1	CASVSSPGHQNTEAFF	TGTGCCAGTGTCTCCTCACCGGGACATCAGAACACTGAAGCTTTCTTT
.	.	TRBV3-1	TRBJ2-7	CASSQSTGSWEQYF	TGTGCCAGCAGCCAAAGCACCGGAAGTTGGGAGCAGTACTTC
few	.	TRBV30	TRBJ2-2	CAWRVGVRTGGAGELFF	TGTGCCTGGAGGGTTGGTGTTCGGACAGGCGGGGCCGGGGAGCTGTTTTTT
few	.	TRBV6-5	TRBJ2-7	CASRGQSYEQYF	TGTGCCAGCAGAGGCCAGTCCTACGAGCAGTACTTC
few	.	TRBV29-1	TRBJ1-1	CSVAYRSSDTEAFF	TGCAGCGTTGCATACAGGAGCTCGGACACTGAAGCTTTCTTT
.	TRBD2	TRBV6-6	TRBJ2-1	CASSYTRGTRDEQFF	TGTGCCAGCAGTTACACTCGGGGGACTAGGGATGAGCAGTTCTTC
few	.	TRBV20-1	TRBJ2-1	CSASPGTYNEQFF	TGCAGTGCTAGCCCGGGAACCTACAATGAGCAGTTCTTC
few	.	TRBV6-6	TRBJ2-6	CASMARALNSGANVLTF	TGTGCCAGCATGGCCCGCGCACTGAACTCTGGGGCCAACGTCCTGACTTTC
many	.	TRBV24-1	TRBJ2-3	CATSDYGAGTDTQYF	TGTGCCACCAGTGATTATGGGGCTGGCACAGATACGCAGTATTTT
many	.	TRBV20-1	TRBJ1-4	CSASRGREKLFF	TGCAGTGCTAGTCGGGGACGTGAAAAACTGTTTTTT
.	TRBD1	TRBV7-2	TRBJ1-4	CASSSDDRGSRKLFF	TGTGCCAGCAGCTCAGACGACAGGGGTTCTCGAAAACTGTTTTTT
many	.	TRBV5-1	TRBJ2-1	CASSLAWGPSNEQFF	TGCGCCAGCAGCTTGGCGTGGGGTCCTTCGAATGAGCAGTTCTTC
.	TRBD2	TRBV12-3/TRBV12-4	TRBJ2-1	CASILFGGGPIEQFF	TGTGCCAGCATTTTGTTTGGCGGGGGGCCCATTGAGCAGTTCTTC
.	.	TRBV12-3/TRBV12-4	TRBJ1-5	CASSQTARSNQPQHF	TGTGCCAGCAGCCAGACAGCTAGGAGCAATCAGCCCCAGCATTTT
.	.	TRBV4-2	TRBJ2-7	CASSQGGFSDISYEQYF	TGTGCCAGCAGCCAAGGTGGTTTTAGCGACATCTCCTACGAGCAGTACTTC
.	.	TRBV7-8	TRBJ1-5	CASSLRPNQPQHF	TGTGCCAGCAGCTTACGACCCAATCAGCCCCAGCATTTT
.	TRBD1	TRBV6-2/TRBV6-3	TRBJ1-5	CASRDGQGVFNGNQPQHF	TGTGCCAGCAGGGATGGACAGGGGGTCTTTAATGGCAATCAGCCCCAGCATTTT
few	.	TRBV7-2	TRBJ2-7	CASSLDPGRPLYEQYF	TGTGCCAGCAGCTTAGACCCAGGCCGCCCCCTCTACGAGCAGTACTTC
.	TRBD2	TRBV7-8	TRBJ2-4	CASSPGLAGGLSYIQYF	TGTGCCAGCAGCCCGGGACTAGCGGGAGGGCTGAGTTACATTCAGTACTTC
.	TRBD1	TRBV20-1	TRBJ1-2	CSATGQAGGGYTF	TGCAGTGCAACGGGACAGGCGGGCGGTGGCTACACCTTC
many	.	TRBV5-5	TRBJ2-2	CASSLGQYTGELFF	TGTGCCAGCAGCTTGGGACAGTACACCGGGGAGCTGTTTTTT